A single sample gave rise to the 14 T cell receptor beta chains below, sequenced in a study of tumor-infiltrating lymphocytes in localized non-small cell lung cancer. Here immunoSEQ multiplex PCR was the method, and the copy in TCRdb shows in-frame clones only, minus some. Among roughly 10,000 clones listed, roughly 60% were seen once. What was sequenced was uninvolved lung tissue not adjacent to the tumor. Every receptor here comes from a human donor with non-small cell lung cancer.

The V call is TRBV7-2, the J call TRBJ1-1; D perhaps matches TRBD1 (5 bases). Germline loops: CDR1 SGHTA, CDR2 FQGNSA. Trimming took off 4 bases at V and 3 bases at J, with 9 bases between the two ends. CDR3 length equals 13 residues. DNA of the CDR3: TGTGCCAGCAGCTGGGGGAGGGACACTGAAGCTTTCTTT. Encoded protein: CASSWGRDTEAFF.

The genes are TRBV28 and TRBJ1-5; D unresolved. In germline, CDR1 is MDHEN, CDR2 SYDVKM. The CDR3 is 12 residues long. V was clipped by 6 bases and J by 0 bases, with 3 bases between them. The CDR3 nucleotides read TGTGCCAGCAGAAATAGCAATCAGCCCCAGCATTTT. Amino acids: CASRNSNQPQHF.

The chain links TRBV19 to TRBJ1-3; D is undetermined. The CDR3 sequence is 15 residues long. CDR1 is LNHDA and CDR2 is SQIVND in the germline V gene (reference sequence). Trimming removed 0 bases at V and 0 bases at J, with 6 bases between. CDR3 sequence reads: CASSIDPGSGNTIYF. CDR3 nucleotides: TGTGCCAGTAGTATAGACCCAGGCTCTGGAAACACCATATATTTT.

In its sample, this clone was seen a few times. This sequence joins TRBV4-2 and TRBJ2-1; D assignment may be TRBD1 or TRBD2 (5 bases each). The CDR3 is made up of 15 amino acids. Germline lookup yields CDR1 LGHNA and CDR2 YNFKEQ. The V end lost 1 base, the J end lost 1 base, and 8 bases lay between the germline ends. CDR3 in DNA: TGTGCCAGCAGCCAAGGGGACGGGTCCTACAATGAGCAGTTCTTC. Translated: CASSQGDGSYNEQFF.

This clone was counted a single time. At one of its ends the junction is not consistent with the germline gene, which may arise from a read error. V is TRBV11-2 and J is TRBJ2-1; D perhaps matches TRBD1 (5 bases). Germline CDR1 reads SGHAT; CDR2 reads FQNNGV. The length of the CDR3 is 14 residues. CDR3 sequence: CASSLTVQGNEQFF. The CDR3 region has the DNA TGCGCCAGCAGCCTGACAGTCCAGGGCAATGAGCAGTTCTTC.

This clone rates as medium-sized (0.01 to 0.1%). The rearrangement links TRBV28 to TRBJ1-3; no firm D call. CDR3 size: 14 residues. The V end was cut by 3 bases, the J end by 0 bases, with 6 bases between. The V gene's germline CDR1 is MDHEN and CDR2 SYDVKM. CDR3 bases: TGTGCCAGCAGTTTTAAGGGCTCTGGAAACACCATATATTTT. It specifies CASSFKGSGNTIYF.

This clone was seen a handful of times. This chain links TRBV7-2 with TRBJ2-2, with a weak D call TRBD2 (7 bases). CDR3 length equals 15 residues. V was cut by 7 bases and J by 6 bases, with 18 bases left in between. Germline CDR1 SGHTA, CDR2 FQGNSA. The DNA for the CDR3 is TGTGCCAGCACCGGAAGGGGGGGCTGGGCCGGGGAGCTGTTTTTT. As protein: CASTGRGGWAGELFF.

The V call is TRBV19, the J call TRBJ2-3, with a tentative D call TRBD1 (6 bases). V lost 3 bases to trimming and J lost 0 bases, with 13 bases between them. The germline V gene encodes CDR1 LNHDA and CDR2 SQIVND (reference sequence). The CDR3 covers 16 residues. The CDR3 DNA reads as TGTGCCAGTAGTATGGGGGCGGGTTCTAGCACAGATACGCAGTATTTT. As protein: CASSMGAGSSTDTQYF.

This clone was detected a few times. The chain is built from TRBV7-2 and TRBJ1-1; D may be TRBD1 (6 bases). The CDR3 runs 14 residues. Trimming shortened V by 3 bases and J by 4 bases, and 12 bases separated the two germline ends. Per germline, CDR1 SGHTA and CDR2 FQGNSA. The CDR3 nucleotides read TGTGCCAGCAGCTTGTTTGAGGGGGGCACTGAAGCTTTCTTT. Translated, it gives CASSLFEGGTEAFF.

The chain has TRBV5-1 and TRBJ2-2; the D gene is possibly TRBD1 (5 bases). The V end was cut by 0 bases, the J end by 0 bases, with 9 bases between. Germline CDR1 SGHRS, CDR2 YFSETQ. The CDR3 totals 16 residues. Here the CDR3 DNA reads TGCGCCAGCAGCTTGGCGGGCAGGGCGAACACCGGGGAGCTGTTTTTT. It encodes CASSLAGRANTGELFF.

CDR3 DNA: TGTGCCAGCAGCTTGGCAGAAACCTCGAACACTGAAGCTTTCTTT. Translated: CASSLAETSNTEAFF. This chain links TRBV7-8 with TRBJ1-1; D is uncertain. V was pared by 3 bases and J by 1 base, with 12 bases between. There are 15 residues in the CDR3. Germline CDR1 and CDR2: SGHVS and FQNEAQ.

This clone qualifies as medium-sized. The chain links TRBV6-5 to TRBJ2-7, with 10 bases matching TRBD1. The CDR3 covers 14 residues. Germline values: CDR1 MNHEY, CDR2 SVGAGI. Trimming removed 7 bases from V and 3 bases from J; junction bases left unmatched: 6. This CDR3 is CASTDRTGGYEQYF. CDR3 nucleotide sequence: TGTGCCAGCACGGACCGGACAGGGGGCTACGAGCAGTACTTC.

The V and J genes are TRBV5-1 and TRBJ1-5; D gene uncertain. Germline V gene data show CDR1 as SGHRS and CDR2 as YFSETQ. This CDR3 comprises 14 residues. V lost 4 bases, J lost 2 bases, and 10 bases lay in between. The CDR3: CASSRTGGNQPQHF. CDR3 in DNA: TGCGCCAGCAGCCGGACGGGAGGCAATCAGCCCCAGCATTTT.

The V gene is TRBV11-3, the J gene TRBJ2-3; no firm D call. CDR3 size: 13 residues. The V and J ends lost 3 bases and 6 bases respectively, with 10 bases between them. CDR1 and CDR2 from the germline V gene are SGHNT and YENEEA. This CDR3 is CASSLAAVDTQYF. CDR3 DNA sequence: TGTGCCAGCAGCTTGGCTGCCGTCGATACGCAGTATTTT. Full variable domain (remainder filled in from reference TRBV11-3 and TRBJ2-3): EAGVVQSPRYKIIEKKQPVAFWCNPISGHNTLYWYLQNLGQGPELLIRYENEEAVDDSQLPKDRFSAERLKGVDSTLKIQPAELGDSAVYLCASSLAAVDTQYFGPGTRLTVL.